Described below is a single T cell receptor (beta chain) sequence and its context. The source of the sample is a study of cytomegalovirus exposure and HLA in healthy donors. The length of the CDR3 is 17 residues. Trimming took 3 bases from V and 1 from J; bases not matched to a gene: 11. Looked up from germline, CDR1 is SGHTA and CDR2 is FQGNSA. PCR was performed using 60 Vbeta and 13 Jbeta primers. Sequenced by immunoSEQ multiplex PCR; TCRdb stores in-frame clones only, minus some. The sample records 150,000 to 200,000 clones, over 70% being singletons. The gene calls are TRBV7-2 and TRBJ2-5; TRBD2 agrees at 7 bases. This clonotype was sampled from a middle-aged man in good health and CMV-seronegative. The specimen sequenced was PBMCs. CDR3 protein: CASSFLSGAQGQETQYF. CDR3 in DNA: TGTGCCAGCAGCTTCCTAAGCGGGGCACAAGGCCAAGAGACCCAGTACTTC.